The clone carrying this TCR beta chain was seen repeatedly, ten times or more. The antigen is unknown. Library construction for TCR beta used iRepertoire HTBI primers and Arm-PCR of CDR3 regions. One entry per CDR3 protein results from TCRdb running MiXCR on the multiplex PCR reads. The table records 450,000 or so distinct CDR3 sequences, 20% to 25% of them present only once. The time point is: persistent/refractory GD, antithyroid drugs over 5 years with positive TRAb. RNA isolated from PBMCs was used to make the TCR library. This CDR3 is 14 amino acids long. Germline V gene sequence: CDR1 SNHLY, CDR2 FYNNEI. Trimming shortened V by 1 base and J by 3 bases, and 7 bases separated the two germline ends. This record comes from a study of regulatory T cells in long-lasting Graves disease. Study background: More than 5 years of antithyroid drugs with positive TSH receptor antibodies defined persistent Graves' disease.

Findings and caveats of the study: Analysis covered peripheral blood alone, not thyroid tissue. Among samples with persistent disease, TRBV28, TRBJ1-2 and TRBJ2-5 were favored. Possibly, too few samples lowered accuracy.

The sequence derives from a female donor with Graves disease. The chain has TRBV2 and TRBJ1-5; no clear D gene. Sequencing used peripheral blood mononuclear cells (PBMCs), obtained when the disease was refractory, from a patient treated with antithyroid drugs. The CDR3 nucleotides read TGTGCCAGCAGTGAAGGGGGTTTCAATCAGCCCCAGCATTTT. Amino acid sequence: CASSEGGFNQPQHF.